The 9 T cell receptor beta chains below were found in one sample sequenced in a study of blood T cell repertoires in COVID-19. Sequencing was performed with immunoSEQ multiplex PCR; in TCRdb, only in-frame clones are kept and a portion is missing. Of about 140,000 clones in the sample, roughly 88% were seen once. The material sequenced was peripheral blood. These receptors all stem from a man between 60 and 70 years old with active or convalescent COVID-19.

This clone was detected only once. This chain links TRBV5-1 with TRBJ1-1, with unresolved D. Per germline, CDR1 SGHRS and CDR2 YFSETQ. CDR3 size: 14 residues. The V end was cut by 2 bases, the J end by 1 base, with 9 bases between. The DNA of the CDR3 is TGCGCCAGCAGCTTTACGGGATGGAACACTGAAGCTTTCTTT. Translating gives CASSFTGWNTEAFF.

The J gene is TRBJ2-2, the V gene TRBV25-1; 13 bases are shared with TRBD2. Germline CDR1 is MGHDK and CDR2 is SYGVNS. The CDR3 contains 16 residues. V gave up 5 bases and J gave up 6 bases; unmatched junction bases: 6. The CDR3: CASSKGTSGIAGELFF. In DNA, the CDR3 is TGTGCCAGCAGTAAGGGGACTAGCGGGATAGCCGGGGAGCTGTTTTTT.

In nucleotides, the CDR3 is TGTGCCAGCAGCTTCGGAGGGACCGCCAAAAACATTCAGTACTTC. It is translated as CASSFGGTAKNIQYF. The J gene is TRBJ2-4, the V gene TRBV7-2, with a tentative D call TRBD2 (6 bases). The CDR3 runs to 15 residues. CDR1 is SGHTA and CDR2 is FQGNSA in the germline V gene. With 3 bases removed from V and 1 base from J, the gap between germline ends came to 10 bases. The full variable domain, its missing parts supplied by reference TRBV7-2 and TRBJ2-4, is GAGVSQSPSNKVTEKGKDVELRCDPISGHTALYWYRQSLGQGLEFLIYFQGNSAPDKSGLPSDRFSAERTGGSVSTLTIQRTQQEDSAVYLCASSFGGTAKNIQYFGAGTRLSVL.

CDR3 bases: TGTGCCAGCAGTTTATGGGGGGTGCCCACAGATACGCAGTATTTT. It is translated as CASSLWGVPTDTQYF. The chain links TRBV27 to TRBJ2-3, with D possibly matching TRBD2 (6 bases). This CDR3 region has 15 residues. The ends were cut back, 1 base at V and 2 bases at J, with 10 bases in the middle. Per the germline V gene, CDR1 is MNHEY and CDR2 is SMNVEV (reference sequence).

This rearrangement joins TRBV12-3 or TRBV12-4 to TRBJ2-5; the D gene is possibly TRBD2 (5 bases). V gave up 4 bases and J gave up 5 bases, with 11 bases separating them. CDR3 length: 13 amino acids. The CDR3 sequence: CASSSGIPETQYF. The CDR3 DNA follows: TGTGCCAGCAGTTCGGGGATCCCCGAGACCCAGTACTTC.

This sequence joins TRBV3-1 (or the pseudogene TRBV3-2) and TRBJ2-1; 7 bases fit TRBD1. Germline CDR1 is LGHDT and CDR2 is YNNKEL (reference sequence). V dropped 0 bases and J dropped 12; count of bases not matched to a gene: 5. The CDR3 runs 13 residues. CDR3 protein: CASSQDRGFGQFF. The DNA for the CDR3 is TGTGCCAGCAGCCAAGACAGGGGGTTTGGGCAGTTCTTC.

This chain joins TRBV12-3 or TRBV12-4 and TRBJ1-1; no firm D call. The CDR3 length is 11 residues. The ends were cut back, 4 bases at V and 4 bases at J, with 4 bases in the middle. In DNA form, the CDR3 reads TGTGCCAGCAGTTACGGCACTGAAGCTTTCTTT. Translated, it gives CASSYGTEAFF.

This clone was detected once. V usage is TRBV5-4 and J usage is TRBJ2-7; tentative D call: TRBD1 (6 bases). With 4 bases removed from V and 0 bases from J, the gap between germline ends came to 11 bases. This CDR3 spans 14 amino acids. Germline CDR1 SGHNT, CDR2 YYREEE (reference sequence). This chain's CDR3 is CASSPGQSSYEQYF. CDR3 sequence (DNA): TGTGCCAGCAGCCCAGGACAGTCCTCCTACGAGCAGTACTTC.

The rearrangement uses TRBV4-2 and TRBJ1-1; 8 bases are shared with TRBD1. Germline CDR1 and CDR2: LGHNA and YNFKEQ. The CDR3 totals 16 residues. Trimming removed 1 base from V and 7 bases from J; junction bases left unmatched: 11. The CDR3 sequence is CASSQGSPRGPGEAFF. CDR3 nucleotide sequence: TGTGCCAGCAGCCAAGGTTCCCCCAGGGGGCCGGGTGAAGCTTTCTTT.